Listed below are T cell receptor beta chains from one sample, sequenced in a study of blood T cell repertoires in COVID-19. Profiling relied on immunoSEQ multiplex PCR, and the TCRdb table lists in-frame clones only, not all of them. The table records about 200,000 clones, 80% to 85% of them present only once. The sample taken for sequencing was peripheral blood. Receptors were obtained from a man between 35 and 55 years old with acute or convalescent COVID-19. Both conserved end residues are part of each CDR3. The order of the fields is D gene, clone size, CDR3 length, J gene, V gene, CDR3 DNA, CDR3 protein. A D gene is named only where the DNA matches it firmly. Rows may omit the clone size; those that give it use once, few, many or a size class.

>TRBD1|-|15|TRBJ1-1|TRBV25-1
TGTGCCAGCACCGAAGGCCTGACAGGGGCCACTGAAGCTTTCTTT
CASTEGLTGATEAFF
>-|-|15|TRBJ2-3|TRBV9
TGTGCCAGCAGCGTAGCCCCTGCGGGCAGAGATACGCAGTATTTT
CASSVAPAGRDTQYF
>-|-|16|TRBJ1-6|TRBV6-2/TRBV6-3
TGTGCCAGCAGCCCCTCTCCGGGATCCAATAATTCACCCCTCCACTTT
CASSPSPGSNNSPLHF
>-|-|16|TRBJ2-1|TRBV27
TGTGCCAGCAGTGCTCGTAGGGGGGGGCGGGGCAATGAGCAGTTCTTC
CASSARRGGRGNEQFF
>TRBD1|-|18|TRBJ1-1|TRBV28
TGTGCCAGCAGTTTATTCCGGGACAGGAAATCCATGAACACTGAAGCTTTCTTT
CASSLFRDRKSMNTEAFF
>-|once|14|TRBJ1-3|TRBV30
TGTGCCTGGAGTGTACGAGGGAATCAGAACACCATATATTTT
CAWSVRGNQNTIYF
>-|-|13|TRBJ1-2|TRBV3-1/TRBV3-2
TGTGCCAGCAGCCAATCCCAGGCCTATGGCTACACCTTC
CASSQSQAYGYTF
>TRBD2|-|17|TRBJ2-1|TRBV10-3
TGTGCCATCAGTGACGTCCTCGCGGGAGATTTCCCCAATGAGCAGTTCTTC
CAISDVLAGDFPNEQFF
>TRBD2|-|13|TRBJ2-3|TRBV5-1
TGCGCCAGCAGCGCTAGCGGAGCAGATACGCAGTATTTT
CASSASGADTQYF
>-|few|14|TRBJ2-7|TRBV11-3
TGTGCCAGCAGCTTAGGCCACAGCTCCTACGAGCAGTACTTC
CASSLGHSSYEQYF
>TRBD1|-|13|TRBJ1-2|TRBV6-5
TGTGCCAGCAGGCCGACAGGGAACTATGGCTACACCTTC
CASRPTGNYGYTF
>-|-|18|TRBJ1-3|TRBV9
TGTGCCAGCAGCTCCTCGAATTTGGGGGCCGGCTCTGGAAACACCATATATTTT
CASSSSNLGAGSGNTIYF
>-|-|13|TRBJ1-1|TRBV29-1
TGCAGCGCCGCGGGACGACCCGACACTGAAGCTTTCTTT
CSAAGRPDTEAFF
>-|-|13|TRBJ1-1|TRBV3-1/TRBV3-2
TGTGCCAGCACTCATCCGGGGAACACTGAAGCTTTCTTT
CASTHPGNTEAFF
>-|-|16|TRBJ2-1|TRBV7-2
TGTGCCAGCAGCTTAATAGGTACCACTAACTACAATGAGCAGTTCTTC
CASSLIGTTNYNEQFF
>TRBD1|-|15|TRBJ1-1|TRBV11-3
TGTGCCAGCAGCCCGTCAGGGGGCCCGAACACTGAAGCTTTCTTT
CASSPSGGPNTEAFF
>TRBD2|-|13|TRBJ2-7|TRBV6-5
TGTGCCAGCGGGGGAGGGCGGACCTACGAGCAGTACTTC
CASGGGRTYEQYF
>TRBD1|-|16|TRBJ2-2|TRBV5-1
TGCGCCAGCAGCGCGGAGGGGACAGGGAGGACCGGGGAGCTGTTTTTT
CASSAEGTGRTGELFF
>TRBD1|-|19|TRBJ2-6|TRBV19
TGTGCCAGTAGTATAGGCCCCCGGACAGGGAACTCTGGGGCCAACGTCCTGACTTTC
CASSIGPRTGNSGANVLTF
>TRBD1|-|13|TRBJ1-2|TRBV6-4
TGTGCCAGCAGCGCAGGGGGCGCAGAGGGCTACACCTTC
CASSAGGAEGYTF
>-|-|16|TRBJ1-3|TRBV18
TGTGCCAGCTCACCAACTAATGGACTATTTGGAAACACCATATATTTT
CASSPTNGLFGNTIYF
>TRBD2|-|15|TRBJ2-3|TRBV5-1
TGCGCCAGCAGCTTGTCGGCGGGAGGGACAGATACGCAGTATTTT
CASSLSAGGTDTQYF
>-|-|15|TRBJ2-7|TRBV10-3
TGTGCCATCAGTACAGGGCGTTCAGGGTCAAACGAGCAGTACTTC
CAISTGRSGSNEQYF
>-|-|13|TRBJ1-2|TRBV5-1
TGCGCCAGCAGCCCGGGGGAGGACTATGGCTACACCTTC
CASSPGEDYGYTF
>TRBD2|-|17|TRBJ2-5|TRBV5-4
TGTGCCAGCAGCGCTGAGGAAGGTAGCGGGACCCAAGAGACCCAGTACTTC
CASSAEEGSGTQETQYF
>-|-|14|TRBJ1-1|TRBV19
TGTGCCAGTAGTATCAACAGCGGGGACACTGAAGCTTTCTTT
CASSINSGDTEAFF
>TRBD2|-|15|TRBJ2-3|TRBV4-2
TGTGCCAGCAGCCGCAGCGGCGGGAGGGCCGATACGCAGTATTTT
CASSRSGGRADTQYF
>TRBD1|-|13|TRBJ1-4|TRBV25-1
TGTGCCAGCAGGGACAGGGTGGACGAAAAACTGTTTTTT
CASRDRVDEKLFF
>TRBD1|few|12|TRBJ2-7|TRBV29-1
TGCAGCGCCGGGACAGGGGATGTTAAGCAGTACTTC
CSAGTGDVKQYF
>-|-|13|TRBJ2-1|TRBV7-3
TGTGCCAGCAGCTCTAGCGTATACAATGAGCAGTTCTTC
CASSSSVYNEQFF
>-|once|14|TRBJ1-4|TRBV19
TGTGCCAGTAGTAGGGCCGGCACCAATGAAAAACTGTTTTTT
CASSRAGTNEKLFF
>-|-|16|TRBJ1-2|TRBV7-9
TGTGCCAGCAGCTTACTAGGTGAGGGAAGGACTTTGGGCTACACCTTC
CASSLLGEGRTLGYTF
>-|-|12|TRBJ1-2|TRBV5-3
TGTGCCAGAATACGACAGCCCACGGGCTACACCTTC
CARIRQPTGYTF
>-|-|15|TRBJ1-2|TRBV5-1
TGCGCCAGCAGCTTGGGATTTTCGGAGGGCGGTGGCTACACCTTC
CASSLGFSEGGGYTF
>TRBD1|-|16|TRBJ1-2|TRBV7-6
TGTGCCAGCAGCTTAGTGGACAGGGCCGGAGGGGTAGGCTACACCTTC
CASSLVDRAGGVGYTF
>TRBD1|-|13|TRBJ2-7|TRBV6-5
TGTGCCGGTGGGCTCGGGACAGTCTACGAGCAGTACTTC
CAGGLGTVYEQYF
>TRBD1|-|12|TRBJ1-2|TRBV5-1
TGCGCCAGCAGCTTGGGGACAGGTGGCTACACCTTC
CASSLGTGGYTF
>TRBD1|once|14|TRBJ1-1|TRBV14
TGTGCCAGCAGCCCCCGGACAGGGGGGACTGAAGCTTTCTTT
CASSPRTGGTEAFF
>-|once|12|TRBJ1-2|TRBV5-6
TGTGCCAGCAGTAGGGGTACCGGCGGCTACACCTTC
CASSRGTGGYTF
>TRBD2|many|14|TRBJ2-7|TRBV11-2
TGTGCCAGCACCTCTAGCGGGAGATTTTCCGAGCAGTACTTC
CASTSSGRFSEQYF
>-|few|15|TRBJ2-1|TRBV4-2
TGTGCCAGCAGCCAAGAAGCGATAAGGGGAAGGGAGCAGTTCTTC
CASSQEAIRGREQFF
>-|once|15|TRBJ1-2|TRBV7-9
TGTGCCAGCAGCTCCAGGACAGAGGCTAACTATGGCTACACCTTC
CASSSRTEANYGYTF
>TRBD1|once|16|TRBJ1-2|TRBV3-1/TRBV3-2
TGTGCCAGCAGCCAACGTCGAACAGGGGGCGCCGATGGCTACACCTTC
CASSQRRTGGADGYTF
>TRBD1|few|13|TRBJ1-1|TRBV2
TGTGCCAGCAGGGACAGGGGTAACACTGAAGCTTTCTTT
CASRDRGNTEAFF
>-|once|13|TRBJ2-7|TRBV18
TGTGCCAGCTCCGGCGGTGGCCCCTACGAGCAGTACTTC
CASSGGGPYEQYF
>-|-|14|TRBJ1-2|TRBV5-5
TGTGCCAGCAGCTTGCAGGGTGGAGGGTATGGCTACACCTTC
CASSLQGGGYGYTF
>-|few|14|TRBJ1-5|TRBV7-9
TGTGCCAGCAGCTTTGGGCTTAGCAATCAGCCCCAGCATTTT
CASSFGLSNQPQHF
>TRBD1|-|13|TRBJ2-7|TRBV2
TGTGCCAGCAGCGGGGACAGGTTCTCCGAGCAGTACTTC
CASSGDRFSEQYF
>-|-|14|TRBJ1-2|TRBV6-5
TGTGCCAGCAGTTACAGCGTCCCTAGCTATGGCTACACCTTC
CASSYSVPSYGYTF
>-|-|13|TRBJ1-2|TRBV7-9
TGTGCCAGCAGCTTTCTCCCTTCTGAGGGCTACACCTTC
CASSFLPSEGYTF
>-|-|16|TRBJ1-3|TRBV9
TGTGCCAGCAGCGTAGTGACAGGCCTCTCTGGAAACACCATATATTTT
CASSVVTGLSGNTIYF
>-|-|13|TRBJ1-5|TRBV12-3/TRBV12-4
TGTGCCAGCAGTTTGAACGGGAATCAGCCCCAGCATTTT
CASSLNGNQPQHF
>TRBD1|-|14|TRBJ1-5|TRBV7-9
TGTGCCAGCAGCTCTCAGGGGGGCAATCAGCCCCAGCATTTT
CASSSQGGNQPQHF
>TRBD2|-|16|TRBJ2-1|TRBV19
TGTGCCAGTAGTATAGAATCAGCGGGAGTCCCCAATGAGCAGTTCTTC
CASSIESAGVPNEQFF
>-|once|15|TRBJ1-6|TRBV5-1
TGCGCCAGCAGCTTGAGAGTAGAGTATAATTCACCCCTCCACTTT
CASSLRVEYNSPLHF
>TRBD1|-|16|TRBJ2-2|TRBV27
TGTGCCAGCAGTTCGACAGGGGGCATGAGAACCGGGGAGCTGTTTTTT
CASSSTGGMRTGELFF